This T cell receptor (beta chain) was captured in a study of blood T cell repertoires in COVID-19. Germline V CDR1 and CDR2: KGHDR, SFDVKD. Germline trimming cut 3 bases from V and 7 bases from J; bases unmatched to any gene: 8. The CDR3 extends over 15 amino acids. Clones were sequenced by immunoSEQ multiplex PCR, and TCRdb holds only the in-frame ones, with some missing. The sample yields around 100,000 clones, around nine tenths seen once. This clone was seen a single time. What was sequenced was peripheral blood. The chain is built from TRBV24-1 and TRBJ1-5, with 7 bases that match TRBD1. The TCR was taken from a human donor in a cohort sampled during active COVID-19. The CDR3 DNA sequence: TGTGCCACCAGTGATGAGGGACAGCCGAACCAGCCCCAGCATTTT. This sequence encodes CATSDEGQPNQPQHF.